These 21 T cell receptor beta chains were all obtained from the same sample, sequenced in a study of beta chain features in type 1 diabetes. As every portion of the isolated RNA was reverse transcribed, the sequencing read expressed TCRB transcripts. Using immunoSEQ multiplex PCR, the repertoire was profiled, and TCRdb retains in-frame clones only, with some absent. In the table there are around 430,000 clones, around 30% of which are singletons. Source material: naive CD4+ T cells from blood. Receptors originate from a man younger than 35 in good health.

This chain uses TRBV4-2 with TRBJ2-5, with a tentative D call TRBD2 (5 bases). There are 14 residues in the CDR3. The V gene's germline CDR1 is LGHNA and CDR2 YNFKEQ. Trimming removed 1 base at V and 1 base at J, with 7 bases between. The CDR3 here is CASSQGTPQETQYF. CDR3 in DNA: TGTGCCAGCAGCCAAGGGACTCCCCAAGAGACCCAGTACTTC.

The V gene is TRBV7-2, the J gene TRBJ2-3; no firm D call. Germline V gene data show CDR1 as SGHTA and CDR2 as FQGNSA. CDR3 length: 12 amino acids. V lost 5 bases, J lost 2 bases, and 5 bases lay in between. The CDR3 DNA reads as TGTGCCAGCAGCGAATCCACAGATACGCAGTATTTT. This gives the protein CASSESTDTQYF.

This clone came up a few times. The chain couples TRBV7-6 to TRBJ2-5; possibly TRBD1 or TRBD2 for D (6 bases each). This CDR3 is built from 14 residues. CDR1 and CDR2 from the germline V gene are SGHVS and FNYEAQ. V was clipped by 5 bases and J by 4 bases, with 14 bases between them. CDR3 DNA: TGTGCCAGCAGCCGGTCCGGGGGCCTAGAGACCCAGTACTTC. It translates to CASSRSGGLETQYF. Looking up the rest from reference TRBV7-6 and TRBJ2-5 gives the full variable domain: GAGVSQSPRYKVTKRGQDVALRCDPISGHVSLYWYRQALGQGPEFLTYFNYEAQQDKSGLPNDRFSAERPEGSISTLTIQRTEQRDSAMYRCASSRSGGLETQYFGPGTRLLVL.

The chain has TRBV4-3 and TRBJ2-3; weak D call: TRBD2 (6 bases). CDR1 and CDR2 (germline): LGHNA, YSLEER. The CDR3 covers 17 residues. The germline V and J ends were trimmed by 4 bases and 2 bases, with 19 bases remaining between them. The CDR3: CASSRQIAGRLTDTQYF. The CDR3 region has the DNA TGCGCCAGCAGCCGCCAAATCGCGGGACGCCTCACAGATACGCAGTATTTT.

The chain employs TRBV2 and TRBJ1-4; D gene unclear. This CDR3 region has 14 residues. Trimming pared 8 bases from V and 8 bases from J, leaving 18 bases between. Germline-derived CDR1 and CDR2 are SNHLY and FYNNEI. CDR3 DNA: TGTGCCAGCCGGGGTCGGGCCTTCGGGGAAAAACTGTTTTTT. It specifies CASRGRAFGEKLFF.

The CDR3 sequence: CASSLHLATGGQPQHF. The CDR3 nucleotides read TGTGCCAGCAGCTTACATTTGGCGACAGGGGGTCAGCCCCAGCATTTT. The chain links TRBV7-2 to TRBJ1-5; 9 bases line up with TRBD1. Germline V gene sequence: CDR1 SGHTA, CDR2 FQGNSA. The ends lost 2 bases at V and 6 bases at J; junction bases unmatched: 8. The CDR3 has 16 amino acids.

This sequence joins TRBV10-3 and TRBJ2-5, with D uncertain. The V gene's germline CDR1 is ENHRY and CDR2 SYGVKD. V was shortened by 2 bases and J by 3 bases, with 10 bases between the two germline ends. The CDR3 spans 14 residues. CDR3 amino acids: CAISESYREETQYF. The CDR3 bases are TGTGCCATCAGTGAGAGCTACAGAGAAGAGACCCAGTACTTC.

This clone was detected a few times. The chain joins TRBV19 to TRBJ2-3; 10 bases fit TRBD2. The V gene's germline CDR1 is LNHDA and CDR2 SQIVND (reference sequence). This CDR3 region has 15 residues. J gave up 5 bases and V 4 bases, and 6 bases lay outside the gene matches. This chain's CDR3 is CASSSIWTSGDTQYF. CDR3 nucleotide sequence: TGTGCCAGTAGTAGTATTTGGACTAGCGGAGATACGCAGTATTTT.

This chain uses TRBV15 with TRBJ2-7; 9 nucleotides match TRBD1. CDR1 and CDR2 (germline): LNHNV, YYDKDF (reference sequence). The CDR3 totals 15 residues. After removal of 0 bases from V and 1 base from J, the junction contained 1 base not matched to a gene. In DNA form, the CDR3 reads TGTGCCACCAGCAGAGAGGGGACAGGGTCCTACGAGCAGTACTTC. This sequence encodes CATSREGTGSYEQYF. Looking up the rest from reference TRBV15 and TRBJ2-7 gives the full variable domain: DAMVIQNPRYQVTQFGKPVTLSCSQTLNHNVMYWYQQKSSQAPKLLFHYYDKDFNNEADTPDNFQSRRPNTSFCFLDIRSPGLGDTAMYLCATSREGTGSYEQYFGPGTRLTVT.

The chain uses TRBV5-1 and TRBJ2-6; D remains ambiguous. V lost 1 base and J lost 2, with 10 bases in between. This CDR3 is 16 amino acids long. Per the germline V gene, CDR1 is SGHRS and CDR2 is YFSETQ. CDR3 in DNA: TGCGCCAGCAGCTTGTCGCCGGCGGCTGGGGCCAACGTCCTGACTTTC. It translates to CASSLSPAAGANVLTF. The full variable domain, its missing parts supplied by reference TRBV5-1 and TRBJ2-6, is KAGVTQTPRYLIKTRGQQVTLSCSPISGHRSVSWYQQTPGQGLQFLFEYFSETQRNKGNFPGRFSGRQFSNSRSEMNVSTLELGDSALYLCASSLSPAAGANVLTFGAGSRLTVL.

This clone was seen only a few times. This chain connects TRBV11-3 to TRBJ2-2; no definite D call. There are 15 residues in the CDR3. The V gene lost 5 bases and the J gene lost 4 bases, with 14 bases spanning the gap. Germline V gene data show CDR1 as SGHNT and CDR2 as YENEEA. The CDR3 DNA sequence: TGTGCCAGCAGCAAAGGTGTGCTGAGCACCGGGGAGCTGTTTTTT. Protein: CASSKGVLSTGELFF.

The chain couples TRBV5-4 to TRBJ2-7, with 15 positions matching TRBD2. Germline trimming cut 3 bases from V and 6 bases from J; bases unmatched to any gene: 4. Per the germline V gene, CDR1 is SGHNT and CDR2 is YYREEE (reference sequence). There are 15 residues in the CDR3. The CDR3, as DNA: TGTGCCAGCAGCTCTCCGGGACTAGCGGGAGGCGAGCAGTACTTC. Translation gives CASSSPGLAGGEQYF.

This clone was seen only once. J is TRBJ2-1 and V is TRBV19; the D call may be TRBD1 or TRBD2 (5 bases each). Per germline, CDR1 LNHDA and CDR2 SQIVND (reference sequence). This CDR3 has 14 residues. Trimming removed 2 bases at V and 6 bases at J, with 11 bases between. CDR3 nucleotides: TGTGCCAGTAGTATAAGGGGAGCGGCCAATGAGCAGTTCTTC. The encoded protein is CASSIRGAANEQFF.

This clone was detected only a few times. The chain employs TRBV30 and TRBJ1-3, with no clear D. Germline V gene lookup returns CDR1 GTSNPN and CDR2 SVGIG (reference sequence). V was pared by 0 bases and J by 0 bases, with 9 bases between. The CDR3 loop spans 15 amino acids. CDR3 sequence reads: CAWSVRHSSGNTIYF. CDR3 nucleotides: TGTGCCTGGAGTGTACGCCATAGCTCTGGAAACACCATATATTTT.

This clone was seen only a few times. This chain links TRBV30 with TRBJ1-2; D unresolved. CDR1 GTSNPN and CDR2 SVGIG come from the germline V gene (reference sequence). This CDR3 spans 14 amino acids. The ends were cut back, 0 bases at V and 5 bases at J, with 13 bases in the middle. CDR3 amino acids: CAWSVKASSYGYTF. DNA of the CDR3: TGTGCCTGGAGTGTCAAGGCCTCCTCATATGGCTACACCTTC.

This clone was observed a handful of times. The chain recombines TRBV9 with TRBJ2-3; possibly TRBD1 or TRBD2 for D (5 bases each). The CDR3 is 13 amino acids. V lost 4 bases and J lost 3, with 9 bases in between. Germline V CDR1 and CDR2: SGDLS, YYNGEE. CDR3 sequence: CASSPWGTDTQYF. The CDR3 region has the DNA TGTGCCAGCAGCCCATGGGGGACAGATACGCAGTATTTT.

The V and J genes are TRBV7-3 and TRBJ2-7; TRBD2 matches at 8 bases. Germline assignment: CDR1 SGHTA and CDR2 FQGTGA. The CDR3 totals 14 residues. The V and J ends lost 5 bases and 3 bases, in that order; junction bases with no gene match: 6. The CDR3 protein is CASSEAGRGYEQYF. The CDR3 bases are TGTGCCAGCAGCGAAGCCGGGAGGGGCTACGAGCAGTACTTC.

This clone was counted only a few times. The sample has other DNA sequences that encode this CDR3 too. The V and J genes are TRBV30 and TRBJ1-5; no reliable D call. This CDR3 contains 14 residues. Germline V gene data show CDR1 as GTSNPN and CDR2 as SVGIG (reference sequence). The V and J ends lost 0 bases and 4 bases respectively, with 10 bases between them. CDR3 residues: CAWSVQTGNQPQHF. The DNA of the CDR3 is TGTGCCTGGAGTGTACAGACGGGAAATCAGCCCCAGCATTTT.

The chain uses TRBV4-3 and TRBJ2-4; no firm D call. CDR1 and CDR2 from the germline V gene are LGHNA and YSLEER. Trimming shortened V by 4 bases and J by 6 bases, and 19 bases separated the two germline ends. The CDR3 covers 16 residues. The DNA of the CDR3 is TGCGCCAGCAGCCCGAATAGGCTTCAAGGTAGAAACATTCAGTACTTC. Its translation is CASSPNRLQGRNIQYF.

This rearrangement joins TRBV29-1 to TRBJ2-7, with 8 positions matching TRBD2. The V gene's germline CDR1 is SQVTM and CDR2 ANQGSEA. V lost 6 bases to trimming and J lost 5 bases; unmatched junction nucleotides: 12. The CDR3 spans 14 residues. The DNA of the CDR3 is TGCAGCGTATGGGGACTAGTGGGTGAAGACGAGCAGTACTTC. Amino acid sequence: CSVWGLVGEDEQYF.

CDR3 sequence: CASSLGPSRYNEQFF. In nucleotides, the CDR3 is TGTGCCAGCAGTCTCGGTCCTAGTCGTTACAATGAGCAGTTCTTC. The J gene is TRBJ2-1, the V gene TRBV6-5; no firm D call. CDR3 length equals 15 residues. Germline V gives CDR1 MNHEY, CDR2 SVGAGI. V lost 5 bases to trimming and J lost 4 bases, with 15 bases between them.